One sample yielded the 8 T cell receptor beta chains listed below, sequenced in a study of blood T cell repertoires in COVID-19. This table comes from immunoSEQ multiplex PCR, and its TCRdb copy is limited to in-frame clones, with some not included. The sample lists 100,000 to 150,000 clones; around 82% were seen once. Sequenced sample: peripheral blood. Receptors were obtained from an elderly man with active or convalescent COVID-19.

V and J are TRBV11-2 and TRBJ2-5, with 10 bases aligning to TRBD2. The CDR3 is made up of 15 amino acids. V was clipped by 6 bases and J by 5 bases; unmatched bases: 9. Germline CDR1 is SGHAT and CDR2 is FQNNGV. The CDR3 region is CASSVSGGHGETQYF. The CDR3 DNA reads TGTGCCAGCAGTGTTAGCGGGGGGCACGGGGAGACCCAGTACTTC.

The genes are TRBV7-2 and TRBJ2-1, with TRBD2 matching 10 bases. CDR3 length equals 16 residues. J was trimmed by 8 bases and V by 1 base; bases with no gene match: 8. CDR1 and CDR2 from the germline V gene are SGHTA and FQGNSA. The CDR3 bases are TGTGCCAGCAGCTTAGAAGTGAGCGGGGGGGCAGATGAGCAGTTCTTC. This sequence encodes CASSLEVSGGADEQFF. Supplemented by reference TRBV7-2 and TRBJ2-1, the full variable domain reads GAGVSQSPSNKVTEKGKDVELRCDPISGHTALYWYRQSLGQGLEFLIYFQGNSAPDKSGLPSDRFSAERTGGSVSTLTIQRTQQEDSAVYLCASSLEVSGGADEQFFGPGTRLTVL.

CDR3 region: CASSLMTSGGAQDTQYF. In DNA form, the CDR3 reads TGTGCCAGCAGCCTTATGACTAGCGGGGGGGCACAAGATACGCAGTATTTT. The V call is TRBV3-1 (or the pseudogene TRBV3-2), the J call TRBJ2-3, with TRBD2 matching over 14 bases. This CDR3 comprises 17 residues. The V gene's germline CDR1 is LGHDT and CDR2 YNNKEL (reference sequence). The V and J ends lost 4 bases and 5 bases, in that order; junction bases with no gene match: 8.

The chain uses TRBV4-1 and TRBJ2-3; 8 nucleotides match TRBD2. V was clipped by 4 bases and J by 5 bases; unmatched bases: 11. The length of the CDR3 is 16 residues. In germline, CDR1 is MGHRA, CDR2 YSYEKL. CDR3 loop: CASSLNSGEWEDTQYF. The CDR3 region has the DNA TGCGCCAGCAGCCTAAATAGCGGGGAGTGGGAAGATACGCAGTATTTT.

The chain links TRBV5-1 to TRBJ2-7; perhaps TRBD1 as D (5 bases). The V end lost 4 bases, the J end lost 3 bases, and 8 bases lay between the germline ends. Germline V CDR1 and CDR2: SGHRS, YFSETQ. The CDR3 runs 12 residues. This CDR3 reads CASSVDSYEQYF. CDR3 nucleotide sequence: TGCGCCAGCAGCGTTGACAGCTACGAGCAGTACTTC.

J is TRBJ1-2 and V is TRBV25-1; TRBD1 agrees at 8 bases. The ends lost 7 bases at V and 4 bases at J; junction bases unmatched: 5. Germline V CDR1 and CDR2: MGHDK, SYGVNS. The CDR3 totals 13 residues. The CDR3 sequence is CASKAGGIYGYTF. CDR3 nucleotides: TGTGCCAGCAAAGCAGGGGGCATCTATGGCTACACCTTC.

The chain recombines TRBV7-2 with TRBJ2-1; the D gene is possibly TRBD2 (5 bases). CDR1 is SGHTA, CDR2 FQGNSA, per germline. Trimming pared 4 bases from V and 4 bases from J, leaving 8 bases between. The CDR3 contains 13 residues. The CDR3 here is CASSSDWYNEQFF. The CDR3 nucleotides read TGTGCCAGCAGCTCGGACTGGTACAATGAGCAGTTCTTC.

The chain uses TRBV9 and TRBJ2-5; no clear D gene. The CDR3 covers 13 residues. With 0 bases removed from V and 4 bases from J, the gap between germline ends came to 7 bases. Germline values: CDR1 SGDLS, CDR2 YYNGEE. CDR3 nucleotides: TGTGCCAGCAGCGTAGCTACTGGAGAGACCCAGTACTTC. It yields the protein CASSVATGETQYF.